This TCR beta chain was identified in a study of beta chain features in type 1 diabetes. Overall study results and limits: The study left unresolved whether HLA type influences TCRB rearrangement. Researchers report that Type 1 diabetes patients had moderately but significantly shorter TCRB CDR3s across all four CD4+ subsets.

cDNA synthesis used the whole RNA isolate, giving expressed TCRB sequences. TCRdb's table, derived via immunoSEQ multiplex PCR, lists solely in-frame clones and lacks some. The sample shows over 350,000 clones, over 12% of them seen only once. One heparinised draw, averaging roughly 0.12 L, was taken per donor. Each of the sorted populations had a purity greater than 95%. Trimming removed 5 bases from V and 0 bases from J, with 20 bases in between. The CDR3 totals 19 residues. The V gene's germline CDR1 is LGHNA and CDR2 YSLEER. Points on this clone: Its antigen is unidentified.

This chain links TRBV4-3 with TRBJ2-6; D call uncertain. The material sequenced was naive CD4+ T cells from blood. The sequence derives from a woman aged 18 to 35 in good health. The CDR3 DNA follows: TGCGCCAGCAGCATCATGGGTGGATTGTACAGCTCTGGGGCCAACGTCCTGACTTTC. It encodes CASSIMGGLYSSGANVLTF.